The 15 T cell receptor beta chains below all came from one sample that was sequenced in a study of response to subunit inactivated influenza vaccine (dated by TCRdb to 2016 to 2019). Libraries were built with RT-PCR. This sample was sequenced with an Illumina HiSeq 2500. TCRdb took the public reads, trimmed them with fastp at Q25, ran MiXCR for clone calling and kept in-frame beta chains. Every CDR3 protein is listed once, alongside the most common genes and DNA of its rows. For this sample the table gives hundreds of thousands of distinct CDR3 sequences, of which about 18% were detected only once. The ten largest account for approximately 10% of the sample. The sample in question was PBMCs from blood, obtained roughly 5 days after vaccination. All receptors derive from a man over 45 who received an inactivated influenza vaccine. Donor details come from another sample of the same person, matched by shared clones.

This clonotype was recorded many times. A junction boundary mismatches the germline segment, possibly from a read error. The chain links TRBV5-1 to TRBJ2-5; D is tentatively TRBD1 or TRBD2 (6 bases each). The CDR3 covers 13 residues. Per germline, CDR1 SGHRS and CDR2 YFSETQ. CDR3 protein: CASSFGGGETQYF. CDR3 DNA: TGTGCCAGCAGCTTCGGGGGCGGCGAGACCCAGTACTTC.

The chain links TRBV12-3 or TRBV12-4 to TRBJ2-1; possibly TRBD1 for D (6 bases). This CDR3 contains 13 residues. V lost 6 bases and J lost 6, with 12 bases in between. CDR3 nucleotide sequence: TGTGCCAGCAGCCAGACAGGACTCAATGAGCAGTTCTTC. It codes for CASSQTGLNEQFF.

The CDR3: CATTTSLEQFF. The CDR3 nucleotides are TGTGCCACCACAACTAGTCTTGAGCAGTTCTTC. This chain links TRBV7-2 with TRBJ2-1; TRBD2 might be the D (5 bases). The CDR3 is made up of 11 amino acids. The germline gives CDR1 SGHTA, CDR2 FQGNSA. V was clipped by 10 bases and J by 9 bases, with 13 bases between them. The variable domain in full, with the rest retrieved from reference TRBV7-2 and TRBJ2-1, is GAGVSQSPSNKVTEKGKDVELRCDPISGHTALYWYRQSLGQGLEFLIYFQGNSAPDKSGLPSDRFSAERTGGSVSTLTIQRTQQEDSAVYLCATTTSLEQFFGPGTRLTVL.

CDR3 bases: TGTGCCAGCCGGTCACCAGGGGGCATCTCTGGAAACACCATATATTTT. It translates to CASRSPGGISGNTIYF. The chain has TRBV12-3 or TRBV12-4 and TRBJ1-3, with 8 nucleotides matching TRBD1. Losses at the gene ends were 8 bases for V and 0 bases for J; bases not matched to a gene: 9. The CDR3 is 16 residues long.

This clonotype was counted between two and nine times. The J gene is TRBJ2-7, the V gene TRBV27, with 8 bases that match TRBD1. The germline V gene encodes CDR1 MNHEY and CDR2 SMNVEV (reference sequence). CDR3 length: 16 residues. The V segment lost 3 bases and the J segment 5 bases; nucleotides outside the gene matches: 12. CDR3 DNA: TGTGCCAGCAGTTTGAGAGAGGGACAGGTTGGCCACGAGCAGTACTTC. Amino acids: CASSLREGQVGHEQYF.

There are many counts of this clonotype. This chain uses TRBV20-1 with TRBJ1-5; maybe TRBD1 (5 bases). Germline V gives CDR1 DFQATT, CDR2 SNEGSKA (reference sequence). The CDR3 is made up of 12 amino acids. V dropped 3 bases and J dropped 2 bases, with 5 bases sitting between them. The CDR3 protein is CSARTGNQPQHF. CDR3 nucleotides: TGCAGTGCTAGGACAGGCAATCAGCCCCAGCATTTT.

The chain is built from TRBV2 and TRBJ1-2, with 7 nucleotides matching TRBD1. Germline V lookup: CDR1 SNHLY, CDR2 FYNNEI. The V and J ends lost 6 bases and 2 bases, in that order; junction bases with no gene match: 9. The CDR3 totals 15 residues. CDR3: CASSLRDSTNYGYTF. DNA for the CDR3: TGTGCCAGCAGCCTTCGGGACAGTACGAACTATGGCTACACCTTC.

This clonotype appeared a few times. The genes are TRBV7-2 and TRBJ2-7; D may correspond to TRBD1 or TRBD2 (6 bases each). Germline CDR1 SGHTA, CDR2 FQGNSA. The V end lost 6 bases, the J end lost 0 bases, and 9 bases lay between the germline ends. The CDR3 has 13 amino acids. CDR3 bases: TGTGCCAGCAGGCGGGACACCTCCTACGAGCAGTACTTC. This encodes CASRRDTSYEQYF.

This clonotype appeared a single time. This chain connects TRBV27 to TRBJ2-1; 8 bases match TRBD2. The CDR3 is 14 amino acids. Germline V gene data show CDR1 as MNHEY and CDR2 as SMNVEV (reference sequence). After removal of 3 bases from V and 7 bases from J, the junction contained 5 bases not matched to a gene. DNA for the CDR3: TGTGCCAGCAGTTTTGGACGGGAGGGGAATGAGCAGTTCTTC. This translates into CASSFGREGNEQFF.

In its sample, this clonotype was seen a few times. The genes are TRBV20-1 and TRBJ2-7, with 8 bases lining up with TRBD2. Trimming took 1 base from V and 7 from J; bases not matched to a gene: 18. In germline, CDR1 is DFQATT, CDR2 SNEGSKA (reference sequence). The CDR3 covers 17 residues. CDR3 in DNA: TGCAGTGCTAGAGTGGGGGGACTAGGGAATCCCCTACGAGAGCAGTACTTC. Protein: CSARVGGLGNPLREQYF.

This clonotype was seen only once. The chain uses TRBV25-1 and TRBJ1-1, with D tentatively TRBD1 (6 bases). Trimming took off 7 bases at V and 0 bases at J, with 12 bases between the two ends. Germline V lookup: CDR1 MGHDK, CDR2 SYGVNS. The CDR3 consists of 14 residues. This CDR3 reads CASTSTGLNTEAFF. CDR3 in DNA: TGTGCCAGCACAAGTACAGGGCTGAACACTGAAGCTTTCTTT.

This chain uses TRBV4-3 with TRBJ1-1; 7 bases map to TRBD1. The CDR3 contains 15 residues. V trimming: 0 bases; J trimming: 4 bases; junction bases outside the gene matches: 5. From germline, CDR1 is LGHNA and CDR2 YSLEER. This CDR3 is CASSQDSYRGTEAFF. Written as DNA, the CDR3 is TGCGCCAGCAGCCAAGATTCTTACAGGGGCACTGAAGCTTTCTTT.

The V and J genes are TRBV5-4 and TRBJ1-1; D is perhaps TRBD1 (5 bases). This CDR3 contains 15 residues. CDR1 and CDR2 (germline): SGHNT, YYREEE (reference sequence). V lost 3 bases, J lost 4 bases, and 16 bases lay in between. The CDR3 region is CASSSGTVESTEAFF. DNA of the CDR3: TGTGCCAGCAGCTCAGGGACGGTGGAGAGCACTGAAGCTTTCTTT. Filled out from reference TRBV5-4 and TRBJ1-1, the complete variable domain reads ETGVTQSPTHLIKTRGQQVTLRCSSQSGHNTVSWYQQALGQGPQFIFQYYREEENGRGNFPPRFSGLQFPNYSSELNVNALELDDSALYLCASSSGTVESTEAFFGQGTRLTVV.

This clonotype was detected a few times. The chain couples TRBV6-1 to TRBJ2-3; a weak D match, TRBD2 (7 bases). Germline V CDR1 and CDR2: MNHNS, SASEGT. This CDR3 has 15 residues. V lost 9 bases to trimming and J lost 7 bases, with 23 bases between them. The CDR3 here is CARRPRGPQPNTQYF. CDR3 sequence (DNA): TGTGCCAGACGCCCGCGGGGGCCCCAGCCGAATACGCAGTATTTT.

V is TRBV7-2 and J is TRBJ2-3; 11 nucleotides line up with TRBD2. V was clipped by 3 bases and J by 5 bases; unmatched bases: 1. The length of the CDR3 is 14 residues. Germline loops: CDR1 SGHTA, CDR2 FQGNSA. In DNA, the CDR3 is TGTGCCAGCAGCTTCCTAGCGGGGGGAGATACGCAGTATTTT. It codes for CASSFLAGGDTQYF.